This T cell receptor beta chain was obtained from a study of spatial heterogeneity in lung cancer. Overall study results and limits: Follow-up blood showed ubiquitous expanded tumor TCRs less than blood at resection did.

This clonotype was observed many times. Its specificity is not known. The CDR3 sequence is 16 residues long. The V segment lost 2 bases and the J segment 5 bases; nucleotides outside the gene matches: 10. CDR1 is LGHDT, CDR2 YNNKEL, per germline (reference sequence). TCRdb passed the 5' RACE reads through MiXCR, listing each CDR3 protein once. The table has tens of thousands of distinct CDR3 sequences, just over 4.5% seen once. As to time point: sample taken at primary tumor resection. The authors sequenced whole RNA from tumor, nontumor lung or frozen PBMC without sorting. This clonotype originated in a male donor with early-stage non-small cell lung cancer. The starting material was PBMCs, obtained at surgery. The chain recombines TRBV3-1 with TRBJ2-5; 8 nucleotides agree with TRBD2. The CDR3 region is CASSQPRRTSRETQYF. The CDR3 nucleotides read TGTGCCAGCAGCCAACCTAGAAGGACTAGCCGGGAGACCCAGTACTTC.